This paragraph covers one T cell receptor beta chain sequence. CDR1 and CDR2 (germline): SGHAT, FQNNGV. The CDR3 covers 14 residues. The V end lost 5 bases, the J end lost 4 bases, and 14 bases lay between the germline ends. 13 Jbeta primers and 60 Vbeta primers were used for the PCR. Data came from immunoSEQ multiplex PCR; TCRdb stores just in-frame clones and leaves some out. The sample shows over 150,000 clones, approximately 80% of them seen only once. The data are from a study of cytomegalovirus exposure and HLA in healthy donors. Specimen: PBMCs. The rearrangement links TRBV11-2 to TRBJ1-2, with D tentatively TRBD1 (6 bases). The sequence was collected from a woman in her twenties or thirties in good health and CMV-seronegative. The chain's CDR3 is CASSPGGGPYGYTF. The CDR3 nucleotides are TGTGCCAGCAGCCCCGGGGGGGGGCCCTATGGCTACACCTTC. The whole variable domain, filled in from reference TRBV11-2 and TRBJ1-2, reads EAGVAQSPRYKIIEKRQSVAFWCNPISGHATLYWYQQILGQGPKLLIQFQNNGVVDDSQLPKDRFSAERLKGVDSTLKIQPAKLEDSAVYLCASSPGGGPYGYTFGSGTRLTVV.